The clone carrying this TCR beta chain was seen once. The antigen is undetermined. A multiplex PCR was run with 60 Vbeta primers and 13 Jbeta primers. Assay used: immunoSEQ multiplex PCR; TCRdb lists only in-frame clones, some missing. This repertoire shows fewer than 200,000 clones, less than 85% found once; its top ten account for more than 1.2%. The record originates from a study of cytomegalovirus exposure and HLA in healthy donors. Each donor was healthy, and each was a bone marrow donor. Study observations and caveats: The productive fraction for most TCR beta V segments was about 87% or about 30% in an earlier analysis.

The V gene lost 5 bases and the J gene lost 3 bases, with 16 bases spanning the gap. The CDR3 runs to 14 residues. Germline CDR1 is GTSNPN and CDR2 is SVGIG (reference sequence). The V call is TRBV30, the J call TRBJ1-1; D not certain. The specimen was PBMCs. This clonotype originated in a man in his sixties in good health and CMV-seronegative. The CDR3 sequence: CAWLDSSGDTEAFF. The CDR3 DNA reads TGTGCCTGGTTAGACTCCTCCGGGGACACTGAAGCTTTCTTT.